The entry below gives a single T cell receptor beta chain sequence along with its context. Its antigen is undetermined. This entry belongs to a study of T cell therapy after organ transplantation. The study's findings and limits: Endogenous clonotypes not in therapy products appeared after therapy alongside transferred ones. Antirejection and antiviral medication effects could not be assessed.

This CDR3 region has 14 residues. CDR1 and CDR2 from the germline V gene are MNHEY and SVGAGI. The J segment lost 3 bases and the V segment lost 6 bases, leaving 6 bases of the junction unmatched. Data came from immunoSEQ multiplex PCR; TCRdb stores just in-frame clones and leaves some out. Here the sample spans about 48,000 clones, about 95% being singletons. The genes are TRBV6-5 and TRBJ1-2, with TRBD1 matching over 8 bases. The clonotype was recovered from a human patient who had received a solid organ transplant and had CMV disease. The sequencing used CD8+ T cells from blood, collected before autologous CMV-specific T cell therapy. The CDR3 reads CASREGQGHYGYTF. CDR3 in DNA: TGTGCCAGCAGAGAAGGACAGGGTCACTATGGCTACACCTTC.